Each of the 6 T cell receptor beta chains below was sequenced from the same sample in a study of STAT3 mutations in large granular lymphocyte leukemia. General study findings and limits: In T-cell large granular lymphocyte leukemia, about half of patients showed multiple immunodominant subclonotypes.

Assay used: immunoSEQ multiplex PCR; TCRdb lists only in-frame clones, some missing. The sample records almost 25,000 clones, approximately 94% being singletons. No antigens are known for them. Sequences were obtained from peripheral blood mononuclear cells. Every receptor here comes from a man aged 35 to 55 with T-cell large granular lymphocyte leukemia. Some clones in this sample may be carry-over from other donors' samples.

CDR3 region: CASSPGFGETQYF. The CDR3 DNA reads as TGCGCCAGCAGTCCAGGGTTCGGAGAGACCCAGTACTTC. The rearrangement joins TRBV4-1 to TRBJ2-5; D might be TRBD1 (5 bases). Trimming removed 6 bases from V and 4 bases from J, with 12 bases in between. The CDR3 has 13 amino acids. Germline-derived CDR1 and CDR2 are MGHRA and YSYEKL.

The chain combines TRBV7-9 with TRBJ1-1; D perhaps matches TRBD1 (6 bases). The V end lost 5 bases, the J end lost 3 bases, and 13 bases lay between the germline ends. In germline, CDR1 is SEHNR, CDR2 FQNEAQ (reference sequence). There are 14 residues in the CDR3. CDR3 DNA: TGTGCCAGCAGCACAGGAGGGGGGGACACTGAAGCTTTCTTT. It yields the protein CASSTGGGDTEAFF.

The chain carries TRBV18 and TRBJ2-3, with TRBD1 matching 10 bases. This CDR3 comprises 17 residues. Germline V gene lookup returns CDR1 KGHSH and CDR2 LQKENI. With V trimmed by 3 bases and J by 3 bases, 9 bases remained unmatched. The CDR3 sequence is CASSPNGQGGLTDTQYF. The CDR3 DNA is TGTGCCAGCTCACCTAATGGACAGGGGGGCTTGACAGATACGCAGTATTTT.

This rearrangement joins TRBV7-2 to TRBJ2-3; D is possibly TRBD1 (6 bases). The CDR3 runs to 17 residues. V shed 5 bases and J shed 2 bases, with 20 bases lying between them. Per the germline V gene, CDR1 is SGHTA and CDR2 is FQGNSA. CDR3 residues: CASSQTPTGYDTDTQYF. The CDR3 nucleotides read TGTGCCAGCAGCCAAACACCGACAGGCTACGACACAGATACGCAGTATTTT.

V usage is TRBV6-6 and J usage is TRBJ2-7; D could derive from TRBD1 or TRBD2 (5 bases each). CDR3 length: 15 residues. The ends were cut back, 7 bases at V and 3 bases at J, with 19 bases in the middle. The germline gives CDR1 MNHNY, CDR2 SVGAGI (reference sequence). The CDR3 reads CASTASGTSVYEQYF. The CDR3 DNA reads as TGTGCCAGCACCGCTTCCGGGACGTCCGTCTACGAGCAGTACTTC.

The J gene is TRBJ2-2, the V gene TRBV27, with 7 nucleotides matching TRBD1. Germline V CDR1 and CDR2: MNHEY, SMNVEV (reference sequence). Unmatched junction bases numbered 7, after V lost 8 bases and J lost 1 base. The CDR3 extends over 15 amino acids. The CDR3 sequence is CASGHRGQNTGELFF. Written as DNA, the CDR3 is TGTGCCAGCGGTCACAGGGGACAGAACACCGGGGAGCTGTTTTTT.